This T cell receptor (beta chain) was recovered during a study of blood T cell repertoires in COVID-19. The CDR3 is 15 amino acids. The germline CDR1 and CDR2 sequences are MNHNY and SVGAGI (reference sequence). V shed 4 bases, J shed 6 bases, and the junction held 6 bases outside the gene matches. At least ten counts were recorded for this clone. Per the original data handling: For nucleated cells, counts were estimated from reference gene primer amplification. TCRdb's table, derived via immunoSEQ multiplex PCR, lists solely in-frame clones and lacks some. That table is the source of V, J and clone size, and D and trimming were worked out from the DNA. The sample includes about 360,000 clones, 87% of them seen just once.

The material sequenced was PBMCs or T cells enriched from blood (not recorded which). The sequence was collected from a man in his thirties or forties who had recovered from COVID-19. The chain has TRBV6-6 and TRBJ2-1; the match to TRBD2 covers 10 bases. The CDR3 loop reads CASSLIAGGFNEQFF. DNA of the CDR3: TGTGCCAGCAGTTTAATAGCGGGGGGATTCAATGAGCAGTTCTTC.